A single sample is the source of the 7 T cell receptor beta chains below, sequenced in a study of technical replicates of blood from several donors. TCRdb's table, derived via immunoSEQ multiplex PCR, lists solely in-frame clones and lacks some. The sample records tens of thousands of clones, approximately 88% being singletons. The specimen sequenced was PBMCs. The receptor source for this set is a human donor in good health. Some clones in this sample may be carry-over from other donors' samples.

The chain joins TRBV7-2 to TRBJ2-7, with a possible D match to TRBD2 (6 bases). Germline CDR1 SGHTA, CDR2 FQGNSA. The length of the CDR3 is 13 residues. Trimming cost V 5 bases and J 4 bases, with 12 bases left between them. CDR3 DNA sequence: TGTGCCAGCAGCCAAACTGGGGGGTACGAGCAGTACTTC. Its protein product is CASSQTGGYEQYF.

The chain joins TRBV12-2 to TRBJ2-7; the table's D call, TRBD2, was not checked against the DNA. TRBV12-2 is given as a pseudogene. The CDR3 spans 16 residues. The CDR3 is CASRLGREGTLDEQYF. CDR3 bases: TGTGCAAGTCGCTTAGGCAGGGAGGGTACGTTGGACGAGCAGTACTTC.

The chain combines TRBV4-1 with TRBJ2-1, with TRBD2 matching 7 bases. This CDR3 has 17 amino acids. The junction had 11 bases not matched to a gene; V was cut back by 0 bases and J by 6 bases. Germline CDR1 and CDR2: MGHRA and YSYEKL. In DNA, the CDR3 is TGCGCCAGCAGCCAAGATCAAGGGCGGGAGACCCGCAATGAGCAGTTCTTC. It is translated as CASSQDQGRETRNEQFF.

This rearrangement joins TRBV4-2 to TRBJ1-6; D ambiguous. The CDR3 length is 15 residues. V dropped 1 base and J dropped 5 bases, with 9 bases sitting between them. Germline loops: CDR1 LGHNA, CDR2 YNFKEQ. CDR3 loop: CASSQVPADNSPLHF. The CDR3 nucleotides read TGTGCCAGCAGCCAAGTACCCGCGGATAATTCACCCCTCCACTTT.

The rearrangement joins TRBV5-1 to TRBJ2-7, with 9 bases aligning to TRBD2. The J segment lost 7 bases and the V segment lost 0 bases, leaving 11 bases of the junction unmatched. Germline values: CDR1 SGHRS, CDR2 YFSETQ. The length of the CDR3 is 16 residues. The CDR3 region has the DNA TGCGCCAGCAGCTTGGTTGGCGGGGGGGCCTTGGGGGAGCAGTACTTC. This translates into CASSLVGGGALGEQYF.

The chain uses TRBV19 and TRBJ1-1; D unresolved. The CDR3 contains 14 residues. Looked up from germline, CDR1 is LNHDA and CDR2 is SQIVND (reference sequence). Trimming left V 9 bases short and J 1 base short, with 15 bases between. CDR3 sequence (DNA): TGTGCCAGCACCCTAACTGTGAAGAACACTGAAGCTTTCTTT. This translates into CASTLTVKNTEAFF.

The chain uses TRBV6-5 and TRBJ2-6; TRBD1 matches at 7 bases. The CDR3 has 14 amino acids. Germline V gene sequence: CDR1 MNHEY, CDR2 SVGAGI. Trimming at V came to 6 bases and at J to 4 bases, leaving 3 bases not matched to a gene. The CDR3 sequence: CASRTGVGANVLTF. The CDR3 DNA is TGTGCCAGCAGAACAGGGGTAGGGGCCAACGTCCTGACTTTC.